This TCR beta chain stems from a study of T cell responses to AZD1222 COVID-19 vaccine. Broader study findings: Baseline antibody screening turned up just a handful of seropositive AZD1222 recipients. Two AZD1222 doses significantly raised spike-specific TCR breadth and depth over controls. Repertoire sampling was restricted to post-peak T cell response timepoints.

To note about this clone: The antigen remains undetermined.

The junction had 3 bases not matched to a gene; V was cut back by 2 bases and J by 4 bases. This CDR3 is built from 16 residues. Germline V CDR1 and CDR2: MNHEY, SVGAGI. Sequencing used immunoSEQ multiplex PCR; TCRdb keeps in-frame clones, though not all of them. This sample yields 150,000 to 180,000 clones, of which roughly nine tenths are seen a single time; roughly 7% belongs to the top ten. The genes are TRBV6-5 and TRBJ1-5, with TRBD1 matching over 12 bases. This TCR derives from an adult who had recovered from COVID-19. The sequencing used peripheral blood, collected after recovery from COVID-19. The CDR3 DNA sequence: TGTGCCAGCAGTTACCAGGGACAGGGGGCGAATCAGCCCCAGCATTTT. Encoded protein: CASSYQGQGANQPQHF.